These T cell receptor beta chains were read from a single sample in a study of cytomegalovirus exposure and HLA in healthy donors. Libraries were prepared by immunoSEQ multiplex PCR; TCRdb keeps only in-frame clonotypes and omits some of them. This sample has around 90,000 clones, with roughly nine tenths found just once. Sequencing was done on a sample of PBMCs. All receptors derive from a man aged 25 to 45 in good health and CMV-seropositive. CDR3s include the opening cysteine and the closing phenylalanine or tryptophan. The D gene is left open where the match is weak. Expanded clones are given a class, and other clones once, few, many or no size at all.

clone size,J gene,D gene,V gene,CDR3 DNA,CDR3 protein
-,TRBJ2-1,TRBD1,TRBV11-3,TGTGCCAGCAGCTCTAGCTTCCGGGACAGGAACAATGAGCAGTTCTTC,CASSSSFRDRNNEQFF
-,TRBJ2-7,TRBD2,TRBV4-1,TGCGCCAGCAGCCTTGGACTAGCGGGAGGTTACCCCTACGAGCAGTACTTC,CASSLGLAGGYPYEQYF
once,TRBJ2-3,-,TRBV7-6,TGTGCCAGCAGCACCACAGGGGGAGGGTCGGAAGATACGCAGTATTTT,CASSTTGGGSEDTQYF
-,TRBJ2-1,TRBD1,TRBV28,TGTGCCAGCAGTCCCGGGGACAGGGATTACAATGAGCAGTTCTTC,CASSPGDRDYNEQFF
-,TRBJ2-5,-,TRBV28,TGTGCCAGCAGTTCCCCGGACAGACAAGAGACCCAGTACTTC,CASSSPDRQETQYF
-,TRBJ1-1,-,TRBV28,TGTGCCAGCAGTTTGGGGGTGACAGGATACGGCACTGAAGCTTTCTTT,CASSLGVTGYGTEAFF
-,TRBJ2-1,TRBD2,TRBV13,TGTGCCAGCAGCCAGACTAGCGGGAGGGCCGGTGAGCAGTTCTTC,CASSQTSGRAGEQFF
once,TRBJ2-7,TRBD1,TRBV5-4,TGTGCCAGCAGCCCTCCGGGACAGGTCCGCGAGCAGTACTTC,CASSPPGQVREQYF
-,TRBJ2-1,-,TRBV7-8,TGTGCCAGCAGCTTAGTACGTGGAGGGACCTACAATGAGCAGTTCTTC,CASSLVRGGTYNEQFF
-,TRBJ2-1,TRBD2,TRBV5-1,TGCGCCAGCAGCCGGCGGGCGGGAGGAATAAATGAGCAGTTCTTC,CASSRRAGGINEQFF
once,TRBJ2-4,TRBD2,TRBV30,TGTGCCTGGAGTGTTCCTAGCGGATACATTCAGTACTTC,CAWSVPSGYIQYF
-,TRBJ2-3,TRBD2,TRBV11-2,TGTGCCAGCAGCACAGGGCCTAGCGGGAGCACAGATACGCAGTATTTT,CASSTGPSGSTDTQYF
few,TRBJ1-5,TRBD1,TRBV6-5,TGTGCCAGCTCTGAAACGGGACAGGTTAATCAGCCCCAGCATTTT,CASSETGQVNQPQHF
-,TRBJ2-7,TRBD2,TRBV7-2,TGTGCCAGCAGCGTACTGCAACTAGCGGGAGCTTACGAGCAGTACTTC,CASSVLQLAGAYEQYF
-,TRBJ2-2,-,TRBV2,TGTGCCAGCAGTGAGGCTAGTCGGGGCACCGGGGAGCTGTTTTTT,CASSEASRGTGELFF
-,TRBJ2-7,TRBD1,TRBV6-1,TGTGCCAGCAGTTTGACCGGGACAGGGGACGAGCAGTACTTC,CASSLTGTGDEQYF
-,TRBJ1-4,-,TRBV11-2,TGTGCCAGCAGCAGGGGGACTAATGAAAAACTGTTTTTT,CASSRGTNEKLFF
once,TRBJ2-7,-,TRBV28,TGTGCCAGCAGTTTTATTCCCAAGCAGGACGAGCAGTACTTC,CASSFIPKQDEQYF
-,TRBJ2-2,TRBD2,TRBV5-6,TGTGCCAGCAGTCCTCTCTGGGCGGGAGTTCACACCGGGGAGCTGTTTTTT,CASSPLWAGVHTGELFF
-,TRBJ1-5,-,TRBV28,TGTGCCAGCACCGCCCTCAGTAGCAATCAGCCCCAGCATTTT,CASTALSSNQPQHF
-,TRBJ2-5,TRBD2,TRBV7-2,TGTGCCAGCAGCCCAGGACTAGCGGGAGGGGGGGAGACCCAGTACTTC,CASSPGLAGGGETQYF
-,TRBJ2-7,-,TRBV30,TGTGCCTGGGGGACTGAAACCCGCGAGCAGTACTTC,CAWGTETREQYF
-,TRBJ2-1,TRBD1,TRBV29-1,TGCAGCGTTGATGGACAGGGGATCCACAATGAGCAGTTCTTC,CSVDGQGIHNEQFF
-,TRBJ1-4,TRBD1,TRBV27,TGTGCCAGCAGTCCGACCGGGACAGCCCATGAAAAACTGTTTTTT,CASSPTGTAHEKLFF
-,TRBJ2-5,-,TRBV28,TGTGCCAGCAGTTCGCAAGAGACCCAGTACTTC,CASSSQETQYF
-,TRBJ2-1,TRBD2,TRBV5-1,TGCGCCAGCAGCTTGGCCAGGGGGACTAGCGGGAGTTATGAGCAGTTCTTC,CASSLARGTSGSYEQFF